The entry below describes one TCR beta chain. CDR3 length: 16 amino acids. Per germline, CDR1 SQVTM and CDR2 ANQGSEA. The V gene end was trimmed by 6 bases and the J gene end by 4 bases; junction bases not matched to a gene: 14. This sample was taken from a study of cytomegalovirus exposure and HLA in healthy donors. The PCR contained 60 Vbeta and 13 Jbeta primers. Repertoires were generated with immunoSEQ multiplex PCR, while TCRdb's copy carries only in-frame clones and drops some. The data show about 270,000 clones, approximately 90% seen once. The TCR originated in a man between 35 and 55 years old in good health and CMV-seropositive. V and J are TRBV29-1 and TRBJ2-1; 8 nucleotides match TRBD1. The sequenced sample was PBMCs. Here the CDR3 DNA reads TGCAGCGTGATCTCCCCCGGGACAGGAGAGTACAATGAGCAGTTCTTC. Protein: CSVISPGTGEYNEQFF.